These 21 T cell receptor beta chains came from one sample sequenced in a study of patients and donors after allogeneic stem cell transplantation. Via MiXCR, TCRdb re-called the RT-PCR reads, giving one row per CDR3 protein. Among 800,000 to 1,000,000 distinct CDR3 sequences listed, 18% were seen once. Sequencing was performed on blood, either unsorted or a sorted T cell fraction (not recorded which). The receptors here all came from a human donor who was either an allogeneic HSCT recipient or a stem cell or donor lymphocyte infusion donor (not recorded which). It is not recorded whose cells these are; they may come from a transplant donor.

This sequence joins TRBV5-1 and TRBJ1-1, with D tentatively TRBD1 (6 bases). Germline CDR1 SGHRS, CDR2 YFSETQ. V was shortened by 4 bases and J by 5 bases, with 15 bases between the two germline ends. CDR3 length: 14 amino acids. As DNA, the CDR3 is TGCGCCAGCAGCCTACAGGGCGTCAGGACTGAAGCTTTCTTT. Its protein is CASSLQGVRTEAFF. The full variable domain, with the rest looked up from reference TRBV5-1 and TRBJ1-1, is KAGVTQTPRYLIKTRGQQVTLSCSPISGHRSVSWYQQTPGQGLQFLFEYFSETQRNKGNFPGRFSGRQFSNSRSEMNVSTLELGDSALYLCASSLQGVRTEAFFGQGTRLTVV.

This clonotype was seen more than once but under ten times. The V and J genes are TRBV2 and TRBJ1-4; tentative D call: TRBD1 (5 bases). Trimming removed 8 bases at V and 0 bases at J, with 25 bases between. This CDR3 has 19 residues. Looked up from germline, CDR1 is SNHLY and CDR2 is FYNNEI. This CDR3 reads CASSKRGSHLVTTNEKLFF. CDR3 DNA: TGTGCCAGCTCAAAGAGGGGCTCACACCTTGTTACAACTAATGAAAAACTGTTTTTT.

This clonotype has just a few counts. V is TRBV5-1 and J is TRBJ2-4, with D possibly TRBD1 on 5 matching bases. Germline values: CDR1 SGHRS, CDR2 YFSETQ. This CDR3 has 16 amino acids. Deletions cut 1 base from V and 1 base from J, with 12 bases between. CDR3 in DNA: TGCGCCAGCAGCTTGAAAGGGGCCGTCGCCAAAAACATTCAGTACTTC. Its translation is CASSLKGAVAKNIQYF.

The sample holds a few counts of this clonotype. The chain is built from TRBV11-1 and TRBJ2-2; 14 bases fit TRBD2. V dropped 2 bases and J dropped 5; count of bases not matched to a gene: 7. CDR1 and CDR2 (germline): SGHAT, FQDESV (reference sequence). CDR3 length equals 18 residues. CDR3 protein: CASSLPGLAGGWTGELFF. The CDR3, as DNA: TGTGCCAGCAGCTTACCCGGACTAGCGGGAGGATGGACCGGGGAGCTGTTTTTT.

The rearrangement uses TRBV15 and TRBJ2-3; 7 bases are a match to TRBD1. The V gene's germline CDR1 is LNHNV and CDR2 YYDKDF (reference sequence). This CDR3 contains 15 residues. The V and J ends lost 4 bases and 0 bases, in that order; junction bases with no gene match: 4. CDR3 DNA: TGTGCCACCAGCACACGACAGGGAAGCACAGATACGCAGTATTTT. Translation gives CATSTRQGSTDTQYF.

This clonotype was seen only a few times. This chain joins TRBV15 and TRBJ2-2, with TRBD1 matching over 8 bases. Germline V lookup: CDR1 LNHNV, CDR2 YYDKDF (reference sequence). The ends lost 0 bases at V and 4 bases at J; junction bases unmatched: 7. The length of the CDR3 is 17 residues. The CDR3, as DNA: TGTGCCACCAGCAGAGAGCTCAGGGGGCAGGTCACCGGGGAGCTGTTTTTT. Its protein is CATSRELRGQVTGELFF.

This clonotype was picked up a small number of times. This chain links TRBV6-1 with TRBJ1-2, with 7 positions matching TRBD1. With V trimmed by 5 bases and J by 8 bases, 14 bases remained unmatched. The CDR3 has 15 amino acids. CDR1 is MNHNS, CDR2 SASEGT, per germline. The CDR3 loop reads CASSPRRDSVDGYTF. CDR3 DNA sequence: TGTGCCAGCAGTCCCAGACGGGACAGCGTCGACGGCTACACCTTC.

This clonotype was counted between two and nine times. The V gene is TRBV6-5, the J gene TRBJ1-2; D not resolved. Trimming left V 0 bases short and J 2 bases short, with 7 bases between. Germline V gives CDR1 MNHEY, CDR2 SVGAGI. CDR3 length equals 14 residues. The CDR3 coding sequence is TGTGCCAGCAGTTACTCACTCCCGAACTATGGCTACACCTTC. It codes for CASSYSLPNYGYTF.

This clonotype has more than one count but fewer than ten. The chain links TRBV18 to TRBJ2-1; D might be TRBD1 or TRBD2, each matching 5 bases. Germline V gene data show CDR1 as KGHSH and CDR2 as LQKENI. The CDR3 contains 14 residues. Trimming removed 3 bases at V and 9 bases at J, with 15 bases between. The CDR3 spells CASSPPGRRGEQFF. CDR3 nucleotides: TGTGCCAGCTCACCCCCGGGACGTAGGGGTGAGCAGTTCTTC.

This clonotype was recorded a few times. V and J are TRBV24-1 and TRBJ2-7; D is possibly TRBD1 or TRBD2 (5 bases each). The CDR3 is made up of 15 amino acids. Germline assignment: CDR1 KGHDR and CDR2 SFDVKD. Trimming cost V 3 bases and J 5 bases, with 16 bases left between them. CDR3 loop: CATSDGGGPFNEQYF. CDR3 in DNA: TGTGCCACCAGTGATGGGGGTGGGCCCTTCAACGAGCAGTACTTC.

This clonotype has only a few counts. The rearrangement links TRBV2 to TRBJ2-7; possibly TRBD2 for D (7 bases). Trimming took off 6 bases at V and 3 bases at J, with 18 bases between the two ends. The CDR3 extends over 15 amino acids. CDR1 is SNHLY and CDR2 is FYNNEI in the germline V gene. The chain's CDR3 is CASSPGGGGRYEQYF. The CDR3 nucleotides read TGTGCCAGCAGCCCTGGGGGCGGGGGTCGCTACGAGCAGTACTTC.

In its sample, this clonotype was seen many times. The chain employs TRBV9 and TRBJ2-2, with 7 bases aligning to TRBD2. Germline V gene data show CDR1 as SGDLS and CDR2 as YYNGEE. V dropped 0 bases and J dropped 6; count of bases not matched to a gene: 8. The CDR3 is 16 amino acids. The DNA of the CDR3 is TGTGCCAGCAGCGTAGTTAGCGGGCCTTTTCCCGGGGAGCTGTTTTTT. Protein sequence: CASSVVSGPFPGELFF.

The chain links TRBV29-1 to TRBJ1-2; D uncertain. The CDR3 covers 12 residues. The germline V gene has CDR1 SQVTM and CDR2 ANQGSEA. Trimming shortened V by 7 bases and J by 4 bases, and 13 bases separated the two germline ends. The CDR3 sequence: CSAADGPYGYTF. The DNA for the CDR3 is TGCAGCGCTGCTGATGGACCCTATGGCTACACCTTC.

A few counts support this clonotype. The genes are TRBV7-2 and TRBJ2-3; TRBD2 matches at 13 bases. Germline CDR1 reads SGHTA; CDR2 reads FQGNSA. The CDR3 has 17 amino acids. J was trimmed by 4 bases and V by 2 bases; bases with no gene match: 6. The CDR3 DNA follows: TGTGCCAGCAGCTTACCCCAACTAGCGGGGGGGGCAGATACGCAGTATTTT. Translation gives CASSLPQLAGGADTQYF.

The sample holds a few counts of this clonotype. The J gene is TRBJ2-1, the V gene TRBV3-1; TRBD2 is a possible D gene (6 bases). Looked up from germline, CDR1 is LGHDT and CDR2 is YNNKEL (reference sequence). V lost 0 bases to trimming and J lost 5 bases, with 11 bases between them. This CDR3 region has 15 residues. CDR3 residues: CASSQDLAPNNEQFF. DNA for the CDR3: TGTGCCAGCAGCCAAGATCTAGCGCCGAACAATGAGCAGTTCTTC.

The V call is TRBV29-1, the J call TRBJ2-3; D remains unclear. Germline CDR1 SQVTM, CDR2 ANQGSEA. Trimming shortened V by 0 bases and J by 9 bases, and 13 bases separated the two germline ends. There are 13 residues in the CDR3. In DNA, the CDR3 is TGCAGCGTTGAAGACGACCCGGGCTTCACGCAGTATTTT. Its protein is CSVEDDPGFTQYF.

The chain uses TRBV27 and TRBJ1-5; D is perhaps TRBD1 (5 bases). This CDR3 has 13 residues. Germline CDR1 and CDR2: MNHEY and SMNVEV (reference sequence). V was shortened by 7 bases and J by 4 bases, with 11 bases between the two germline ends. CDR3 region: CASKGGVNQPQHF. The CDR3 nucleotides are TGTGCCAGCAAAGGAGGGGTTAATCAGCCCCAGCATTTT.

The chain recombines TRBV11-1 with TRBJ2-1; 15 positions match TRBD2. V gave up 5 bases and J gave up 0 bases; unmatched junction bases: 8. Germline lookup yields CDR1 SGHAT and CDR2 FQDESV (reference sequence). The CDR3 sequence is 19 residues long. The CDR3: CASSVGLAGGRGSYNEQFF. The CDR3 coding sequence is TGTGCCAGCAGCGTAGGACTAGCGGGAGGGCGGGGCTCCTACAATGAGCAGTTCTTC.

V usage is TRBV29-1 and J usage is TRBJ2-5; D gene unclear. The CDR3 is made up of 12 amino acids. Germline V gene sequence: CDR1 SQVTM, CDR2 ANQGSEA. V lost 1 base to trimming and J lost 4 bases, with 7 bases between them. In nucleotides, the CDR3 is TGCAGCGTTGAAGGGGCGTCAGAGACCCAGTACTTC. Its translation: CSVEGASETQYF.

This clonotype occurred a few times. Here the CDR3 DNA reads TGTGCCAGCAGCCGTAACAGGGGGCGTGGCACCGGGGAGCTGTTTTTT. Amino acids: CASSRNRGRGTGELFF. This rearrangement joins TRBV12-3 or TRBV12-4 to TRBJ2-2, with 9 bases fitting TRBD1. The CDR3 sequence is 16 residues long. V shed 6 bases and J 4 bases; nucleotides not matched to a gene: 9.

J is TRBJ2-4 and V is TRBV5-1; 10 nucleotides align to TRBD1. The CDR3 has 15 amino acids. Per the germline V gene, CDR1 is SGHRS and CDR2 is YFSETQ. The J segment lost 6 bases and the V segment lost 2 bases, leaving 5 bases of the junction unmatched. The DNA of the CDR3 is TGCGCCAGCAGCTTTGACAGGGGGCGGTTAAACATTCAGTACTTC. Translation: CASSFDRGRLNIQYF.